These 5 T cell receptor beta chains came from one sample sequenced in a study of T cell repertoires in aging, cancer and after chemotherapy. A mixed TRB-A/B primer pool amplified rearranged TRB by multiplex touch-down PCR. One entry per CDR3 protein results from TCRdb running MiXCR on the multiplex PCR reads. Among about 11,000 distinct CDR3 sequences listed, roughly 42% were seen once. The template was genomic DNA from peripheral blood, not RNA. The sequencing input was blood. The receptors were gathered from a human donor in good health.

This chain connects TRBV28 to TRBJ2-4, with a possible D match to TRBD1 (6 bases). V lost 10 bases to trimming and J lost 0 bases, with 13 bases between them. This CDR3 spans 14 amino acids. Germline V CDR1 and CDR2: MDHEN, SYDVKM. The CDR3 sequence is CATSQGSAKNIQYF. The CDR3, as DNA: TGTGCCACCAGCCAGGGGTCAGCCAAAAACATTCAGTACTTC.

V usage is TRBV7-2 and J usage is TRBJ2-7, with D possibly being TRBD1 (5 bases). CDR1 and CDR2 from the germline V gene are SGHTA and FQGNSA. Trimming took off 5 bases at V and 2 bases at J, with 16 bases between the two ends. CDR3 size: 15 residues. The DNA for the CDR3 is TGTGCCAGCAGCCCACTCGAAGGGGCCACCTACGAGCAGTACTTC. It yields the protein CASSPLEGATYEQYF.

The rearrangement joins TRBV7-9 to TRBJ2-1; D may be TRBD1 or TRBD2 (5 bases each). The CDR3 consists of 11 residues. Deletions cut 8 bases from V and 10 bases from J, with 12 bases between. Germline V gene lookup returns CDR1 SEHNR and CDR2 FQNEAQ (reference sequence). The CDR3 DNA reads TGTGCCAGCGTCGGGGCCCAGGAGCAGTTCTTC. The encoded protein is CASVGAQEQFF.

V usage is TRBV10-3 and J usage is TRBJ1-3; D uncertain. Germline V lookup: CDR1 ENHRY, CDR2 SYGVKD. Trimming stripped 6 bases from V and 4 bases from J, with 7 bases between. The CDR3 totals 12 residues. The CDR3 loop reads CAIRGYGNTIYF. The DNA of the CDR3 is TGTGCCATCAGGGGGTACGGAAACACCATATATTTT.

The rearrangement joins TRBV5-1 to TRBJ2-2, with no clear D. This CDR3 has 15 amino acids. Trimming cost V 1 base and J 0 bases, with 7 bases left between them. Germline lookup yields CDR1 SGHRS and CDR2 YFSETQ. In DNA, the CDR3 is TGCGCCAGCAGCTTGACAGCATCGAACACCGGGGAGCTGTTTTTT. It encodes CASSLTASNTGELFF.